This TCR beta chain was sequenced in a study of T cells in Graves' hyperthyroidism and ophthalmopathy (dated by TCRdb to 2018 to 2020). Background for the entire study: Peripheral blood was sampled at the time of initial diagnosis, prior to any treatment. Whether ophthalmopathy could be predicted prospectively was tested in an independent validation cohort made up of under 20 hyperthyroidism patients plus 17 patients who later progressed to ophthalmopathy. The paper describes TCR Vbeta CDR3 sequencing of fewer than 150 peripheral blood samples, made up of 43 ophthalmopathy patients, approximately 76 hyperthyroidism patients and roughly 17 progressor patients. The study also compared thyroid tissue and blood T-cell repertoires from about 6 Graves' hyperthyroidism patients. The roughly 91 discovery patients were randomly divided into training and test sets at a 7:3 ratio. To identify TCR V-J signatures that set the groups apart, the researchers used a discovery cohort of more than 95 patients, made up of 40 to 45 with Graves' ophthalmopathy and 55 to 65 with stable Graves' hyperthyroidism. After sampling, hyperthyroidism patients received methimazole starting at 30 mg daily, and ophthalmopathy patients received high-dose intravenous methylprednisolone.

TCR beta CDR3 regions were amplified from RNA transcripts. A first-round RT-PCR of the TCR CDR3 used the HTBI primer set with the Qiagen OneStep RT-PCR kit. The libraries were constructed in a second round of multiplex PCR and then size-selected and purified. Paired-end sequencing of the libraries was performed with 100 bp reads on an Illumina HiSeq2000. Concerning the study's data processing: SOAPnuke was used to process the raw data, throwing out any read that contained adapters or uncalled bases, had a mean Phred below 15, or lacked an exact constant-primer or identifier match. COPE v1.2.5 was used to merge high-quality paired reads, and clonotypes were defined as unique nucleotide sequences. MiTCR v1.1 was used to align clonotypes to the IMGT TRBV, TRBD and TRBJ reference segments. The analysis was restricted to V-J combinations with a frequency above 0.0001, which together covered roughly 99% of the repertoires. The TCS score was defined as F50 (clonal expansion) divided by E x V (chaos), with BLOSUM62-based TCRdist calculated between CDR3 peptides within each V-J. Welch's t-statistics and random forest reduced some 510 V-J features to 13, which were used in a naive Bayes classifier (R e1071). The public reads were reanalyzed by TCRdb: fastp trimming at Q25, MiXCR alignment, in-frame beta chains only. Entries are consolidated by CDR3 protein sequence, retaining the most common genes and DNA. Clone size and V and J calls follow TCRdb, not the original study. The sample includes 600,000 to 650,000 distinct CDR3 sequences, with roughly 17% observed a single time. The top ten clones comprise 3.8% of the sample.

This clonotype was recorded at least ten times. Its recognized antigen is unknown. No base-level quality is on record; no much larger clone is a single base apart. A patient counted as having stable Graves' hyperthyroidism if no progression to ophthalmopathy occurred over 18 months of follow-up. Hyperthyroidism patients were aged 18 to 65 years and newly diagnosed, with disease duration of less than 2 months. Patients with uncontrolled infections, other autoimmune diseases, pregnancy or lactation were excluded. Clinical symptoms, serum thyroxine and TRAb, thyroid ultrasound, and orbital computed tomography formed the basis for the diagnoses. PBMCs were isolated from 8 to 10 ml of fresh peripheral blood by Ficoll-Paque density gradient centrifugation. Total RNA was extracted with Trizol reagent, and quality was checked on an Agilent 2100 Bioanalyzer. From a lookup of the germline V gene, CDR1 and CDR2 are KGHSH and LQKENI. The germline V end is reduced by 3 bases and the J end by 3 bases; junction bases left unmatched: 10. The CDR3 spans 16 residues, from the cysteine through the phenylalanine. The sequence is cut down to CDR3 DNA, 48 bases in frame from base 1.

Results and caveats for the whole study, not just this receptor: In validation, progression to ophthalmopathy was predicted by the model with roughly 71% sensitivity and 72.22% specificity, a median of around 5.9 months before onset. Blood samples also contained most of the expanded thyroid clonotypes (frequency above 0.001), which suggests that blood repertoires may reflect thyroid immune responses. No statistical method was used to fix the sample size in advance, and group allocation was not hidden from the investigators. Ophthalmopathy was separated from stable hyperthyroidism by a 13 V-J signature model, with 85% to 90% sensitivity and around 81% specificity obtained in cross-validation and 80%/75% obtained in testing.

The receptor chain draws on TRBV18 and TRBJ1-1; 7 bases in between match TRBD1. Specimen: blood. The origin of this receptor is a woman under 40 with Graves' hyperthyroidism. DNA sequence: TGTGCCAGCTCACCGGGACAGTACCTACGCGACACTGAAGCTTTCTTT. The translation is CASSPGQYLRDTEAFF.